What follows describes a single TCR beta chain. V lost 4 bases and J lost 6; bases outside the gene matches: 13. The CDR3 is 16 residues long. Germline V gene lookup returns CDR1 SGHRS and CDR2 YFSETQ. This sample was included in a study of fetal regulatory T cell absence and autoimmunity. Profiled with immunoSEQ multiplex PCR; TCRdb holds only in-frame clones, not every one. This table holds about 95,000 clones, roughly 70% found once. This TCR was recovered from a male donor with IPEX syndrome. The material sequenced was pancreas tissue. The chain uses TRBV5-1 and TRBJ2-1; 7 bases fit TRBD1. In DNA, the CDR3 is TGCGCCAGCAGCCTGACCCGGGACAGAGATTCCAATGAGCAGTTCTTC. It translates to CASSLTRDRDSNEQFF.